A single sample gave rise to the 29 T cell receptor beta chains below, sequenced in a study of T cells after yellow fever vaccination. TCRdb recomputed calls from the 5' RACE reads with MiXCR, one row per CDR3 protein. The repertoire holds nearly 550,000 distinct CDR3 sequences, roughly 21% seen once, with approximately 15% in the top ten. The material sequenced was PBMCs, taken 15 days after the yellow fever booster vaccination. All receptors derive from a young man who received the YFV17D yellow fever vaccine.

This rearrangement joins TRBV12-3 or TRBV12-4 to TRBJ2-1; possibly TRBD1 for D (6 bases). Trimming cost V 6 bases and J 4 bases, with 19 bases left between them. The CDR3 extends over 16 amino acids. DNA of the CDR3: TGTGCCAGCAGCCGGGAAACAGGGATCACATACAATGAGCAGTTCTTC. Translated, it gives CASSRETGITYNEQFF.

In its sample, this clonotype was seen a few times. The chain is built from TRBV20-1 and TRBJ2-1; 10 nucleotides align to TRBD2. With V trimmed by 1 base and J by 3 bases, 3 bases remained unmatched. The CDR3 loop spans 15 amino acids. The V gene's germline CDR1 is DFQATT and CDR2 SNEGSKA (reference sequence). The CDR3 loop reads CSARGLAGDYNEQFF. DNA for the CDR3: TGCAGTGCTAGAGGTCTAGCGGGAGACTACAATGAGCAGTTCTTC.

V gene TRBV5-1 combines with J gene TRBJ2-7; 10 bases agree with TRBD2. V lost 0 bases to trimming and J lost 2 bases; unmatched junction nucleotides: 11. This CDR3 has 18 amino acids. CDR1 is SGHRS and CDR2 is YFSETQ in the germline V gene. The CDR3 DNA reads as TGCGCCAGCAGCTTGGCCCCGCTAGCGGGAGAGATCGCCTACGAGCAGTACTTC. Translated, it gives CASSLAPLAGEIAYEQYF. The full variable domain, its missing parts supplied by reference TRBV5-1 and TRBJ2-7, is KAGVTQTPRYLIKTRGQQVTLSCSPISGHRSVSWYQQTPGQGLQFLFEYFSETQRNKGNFPGRFSGRQFSNSRSEMNVSTLELGDSALYLCASSLAPLAGEIAYEQYFGPGTRLTVT.

Many counts were recorded for this clonotype. This chain connects TRBV7-9 to TRBJ2-2; 8 positions match TRBD1. The V and J ends lost 4 bases and 3 bases, in that order; junction bases with no gene match: 1. CDR1 is SEHNR and CDR2 is FQNEAQ in the germline V gene (reference sequence). The CDR3 spans 14 residues. The CDR3 loop reads CASSSTGDTGELFF. The CDR3 nucleotides are TGTGCCAGCAGCTCGACAGGGGACACCGGGGAGCTGTTTTTT. Based on the CDR3 plus reference TRBV7-9 and TRBJ2-2, the full variable domain is DTGVSQNPRHKITKRGQNVTFRCDPISEHNRLYWYRQTLGQGPEFLTYFQNEAQLEKSRLLSDRFSAERPKGSFSTLEIQRTEQGDSAMYLCASSSTGDTGELFFGEGSRLTVL.

The chain is built from TRBV12-3 or TRBV12-4 and TRBJ1-1; a weak D match, TRBD1 (6 bases). This CDR3 is 13 amino acids long. Between the trimmed V and J ends, which lost 1 base and 6 bases, there was a span of 9 bases. This chain's CDR3 is CASSLDRVAEAFF. CDR3 coding DNA: TGTGCCAGCAGTTTAGACAGGGTGGCTGAAGCTTTCTTT.

The chain links TRBV9 to TRBJ2-7, with TRBD2 identical over 8 bases. There are 16 residues in the CDR3. Germline trimming cut 0 bases from V and 0 bases from J; bases unmatched to any gene: 5. Germline CDR1 SGDLS, CDR2 YYNGEE. The CDR3 region is CASSVAPSGSSYEQYF. The CDR3 nucleotides read TGTGCCAGCAGCGTAGCTCCTAGCGGGTCCTCCTACGAGCAGTACTTC.

The chain employs TRBV18 and TRBJ2-6, with D uncertain. This CDR3 has 15 amino acids. Looked up from germline, CDR1 is KGHSH and CDR2 is LQKENI. V shed 6 bases and J shed 2 bases, with 11 bases lying between them. The CDR3 protein is CASSQVGAGANVLTF. In nucleotides, the CDR3 is TGTGCCAGCTCCCAAGTTGGTGCTGGGGCCAACGTCCTGACTTTC.

The CDR3 loop is CASSPDSYGYTF. CDR3 sequence (DNA): TGTGCCAGCAGTCCGGATAGCTATGGCTACACCTTC. The rearrangement uses TRBV12-3 or TRBV12-4 and TRBJ1-2; D ambiguous. V lost 5 bases and J 4 bases, leaving 8 bases between the germline ends. This CDR3 is built from 12 residues.

This clonotype has a handful of counts. V and J are TRBV29-1 and TRBJ2-5, with D tentatively TRBD1 (6 bases). V lost 3 bases to trimming and J lost 0 bases, with 14 bases between them. The CDR3 is 15 residues long. The germline V gene encodes CDR1 SQVTM and CDR2 ANQGSEA. The DNA for the CDR3 is TGCAGCGTTGACCCGGCAGGGGAATACCAAGAGACCCAGTACTTC. Residues: CSVDPAGEYQETQYF.

This clonotype was counted a few times. The chain carries TRBV7-9 and TRBJ2-2, with 8 nucleotides matching TRBD2. The CDR3 has 15 amino acids. V shed 4 bases and J 7 bases; nucleotides not matched to a gene: 8. The germline V gene encodes CDR1 SEHNR and CDR2 FQNEAQ (reference sequence). CDR3 nucleotide sequence: TGTGCCAGCAGCTGGGGCCCAGCGGGGGACGGGGAGCTGTTTTTT. Translated, it gives CASSWGPAGDGELFF.

This clonotype was picked up one time. V and J are TRBV5-6 and TRBJ1-2, with D maybe TRBD1 (6 bases). The CDR3 is made up of 13 amino acids. Germline loops: CDR1 SGHDT, CDR2 YYEEEE. The V and J ends lost 2 bases and 7 bases respectively, with 12 bases between them. DNA of the CDR3: TGTGCCAGCAGCTTCGGGGGCGCTCCTGGCTACACCTTC. Translation: CASSFGGAPGYTF.

V is TRBV7-2 and J is TRBJ2-1; 7 bases are a match to TRBD2. CDR1 is SGHTA, CDR2 FQGNSA, per germline. This CDR3 has 15 amino acids. With V trimmed by 2 bases and J by 6 bases, 7 bases remained unmatched. CDR3 loop: CASSLKFASGNEQFF. The CDR3 DNA reads as TGTGCCAGCAGCTTAAAGTTCGCTAGCGGCAATGAGCAGTTCTTC.

This clonotype was found a few times. This chain connects TRBV15 to TRBJ1-3; D gene uncertain. The V and J ends lost 3 bases and 1 base respectively, with 7 bases between them. CDR1 LNHNV and CDR2 YYDKDF come from the germline V gene (reference sequence). The CDR3 sequence is 14 residues long. CDR3 sequence (DNA): TGTGCCACCAGCAGGGATGGTTCTGGAAACACCATATATTTT. Its protein is CATSRDGSGNTIYF.

The chain employs TRBV6-1 and TRBJ2-5; D is unclear. V was clipped by 6 bases and J by 1 base, with 9 bases between them. This CDR3 spans 13 amino acids. Germline CDR1 MNHNS, CDR2 SASEGT. CDR3 sequence: CASSQEIQETQYF. The CDR3 coding sequence is TGTGCCAGCAGCCAGGAGATCCAAGAGACCCAGTACTTC.

This clonotype occurred a few times. The chain joins TRBV5-6 to TRBJ2-3, with 8 bases matching TRBD2. CDR1 is SGHDT, CDR2 YYEEEE, per germline. The J segment lost 2 bases and the V segment lost 4 bases, leaving 12 bases of the junction unmatched. The CDR3 covers 17 residues. CDR3 nucleotide sequence: TGTGCCAGCAGCGACCGGTTAGCGGGAACTCCCACAGATACGCAGTATTTT. As protein: CASSDRLAGTPTDTQYF.

V is TRBV18 and J is TRBJ2-7; 7 bases are shared with TRBD1. The V segment lost 6 bases and the J segment 7 bases; nucleotides outside the gene matches: 15. CDR1 and CDR2 (germline): KGHSH, LQKENI. This CDR3 comprises 15 residues. The CDR3 nucleotides are TGTGCCAGCTCTAGTCCGAGACAGGGCTTGTGGGAGCAGTACTTC. Its protein is CASSSPRQGLWEQYF.

This clonotype was counted a few times. V gene TRBV6-2 or TRBV6-3 combines with J gene TRBJ2-7; D is undetermined. This CDR3 is 14 amino acids long. The germline V and J ends were trimmed by 0 bases and 4 bases, with 10 bases remaining between them. Per germline, CDR1 MNHEY and CDR2 SVGEGT. The CDR3 region has the DNA TGTGCCAGCAGTTACTCCGTCGGAGCGTACGAGCAGTACTTC. It encodes CASSYSVGAYEQYF.

The chain joins TRBV29-1 to TRBJ1-5; no definite D call. Germline V lookup: CDR1 SQVTM, CDR2 ANQGSEA. The CDR3 has 13 amino acids. Trimming took off 5 bases at V and 0 bases at J, with 8 bases between the two ends. CDR3 nucleotides: TGCAGCGTTTCGGATAATAGCAATCAGCCCCAGCATTTT. Its protein is CSVSDNSNQPQHF.

The chain combines TRBV20-1 with TRBJ2-5; 16 nucleotides agree with TRBD2. The CDR3 spans 16 residues. Trimming took 3 bases from V and 4 from J; bases not matched to a gene: 5. The germline V gene has CDR1 DFQATT and CDR2 SNEGSKA (reference sequence). The CDR3 coding sequence is TGCAGTGCTAGCGGGACTAGCGGGAGGGCCGGAGAGACCCAGTACTTC. This codes for CSASGTSGRAGETQYF.

The CDR3 loop reads CASSQDRVEGNYEQYF. CDR3 coding DNA: TGCGCCAGCAGCCAAGATCGGGTTGAGGGAAACTACGAGCAGTACTTC. This chain links TRBV4-3 with TRBJ2-7; D might be TRBD2 (5 bases). The CDR3 is made up of 16 amino acids. The V gene's germline CDR1 is LGHNA and CDR2 YSLEER. V lost 0 bases, J lost 3 bases, and 15 bases lay in between.

The chain links TRBV20-1 to TRBJ2-1; D remains unclear. CDR3 length equals 14 residues. CDR1 is DFQATT and CDR2 is SNEGSKA in the germline V gene (reference sequence). V dropped 3 bases and J dropped 1 base, with 10 bases sitting between them. CDR3 in amino acids: CSASVRVSYNEQFF. The CDR3 DNA reads TGCAGTGCTAGCGTCCGGGTGTCCTACAATGAGCAGTTCTTC.

The chain has TRBV9 and TRBJ1-5; D remains ambiguous. Germline V gives CDR1 SGDLS, CDR2 YYNGEE. V was trimmed by 3 bases and J by 13 bases, leaving 26 bases between them. CDR3 length equals 16 residues. The CDR3 here is CASSDPGRVVWKRQHF. The CDR3 DNA is TGTGCCAGCAGCGATCCCGGACGGGTGGTGTGGAAGCGTCAGCATTTT.

This clonotype came up many times. The chain carries TRBV7-2 and TRBJ2-1; 10 bases agree with TRBD2. The CDR3 loop spans 15 amino acids. Trimming took 4 bases from V and 5 from J; bases not matched to a gene: 5. The germline gives CDR1 SGHTA, CDR2 FQGNSA. The CDR3 sequence: CASSSWTSGDNEQFF. The CDR3 DNA is TGTGCCAGCAGCTCTTGGACTAGCGGAGACAATGAGCAGTTCTTC.

V is TRBV6-2 or TRBV6-3 and J is TRBJ1-2; TRBD1 might be the D (5 bases). Germline CDR1 and CDR2: MNHEY and SVGEGT. This CDR3 has 14 residues. V lost 4 bases to trimming and J lost 3 bases, with 12 bases between them. This CDR3 reads CASSSPGPHYGYTF. CDR3 DNA: TGTGCCAGCAGTTCACCGGGACCACACTATGGCTACACCTTC.

This clonotype was observed a handful of times. V is TRBV7-9 and J is TRBJ1-1; no clear D. The CDR3 consists of 11 residues. The V gene's germline CDR1 is SEHNR and CDR2 FQNEAQ (reference sequence). V lost 5 bases, J lost 7 bases, and 8 bases lay in between. The CDR3 DNA reads TGTGCCAGCAGCCCTGCAATTGAAGCTTTCTTT. Protein: CASSPAIEAFF. The full variable domain, with the rest looked up from reference TRBV7-9 and TRBJ1-1, is DTGVSQNPRHKITKRGQNVTFRCDPISEHNRLYWYRQTLGQGPEFLTYFQNEAQLEKSRLLSDRFSAERPKGSFSTLEIQRTEQGDSAMYLCASSPAIEAFFGQGTRLTVV.

A few counts support this clonotype. The chain is built from TRBV10-1 and TRBJ2-7; D could derive from TRBD1 or TRBD2 (5 bases each). There are 13 residues in the CDR3. V dropped 3 bases and J dropped 7 bases, with 13 bases sitting between them. Looked up from germline, CDR1 is WNHNN and CDR2 is SYGVQD (reference sequence). The CDR3: CASSDPGRREQYF. DNA of the CDR3: TGCGCCAGCAGTGACCCGGGACGTAGGGAGCAGTACTTC.

The chain recombines TRBV19 with TRBJ2-1, with 13 bases fitting TRBD2. CDR1 is LNHDA and CDR2 is SQIVND in the germline V gene (reference sequence). The CDR3 consists of 16 residues. Trimming cost V 6 bases and J 7 bases; bases outside gene matches: 9. CDR3 DNA: TGTGCCAGTAGCAGAAATGGACTAGCGGGAGTAAATGAGCAGTTCTTC. It translates to CASSRNGLAGVNEQFF.

The chain uses TRBV20-1 and TRBJ2-1, with D possibly being TRBD1 (6 bases). V was shortened by 1 base and J by 0 bases, with 10 bases between the two germline ends. The CDR3 loop spans 15 amino acids. The germline V gene encodes CDR1 DFQATT and CDR2 SNEGSKA (reference sequence). The CDR3 spells CSARAQGHSYNEQFF. CDR3 bases: TGCAGTGCTAGAGCACAGGGTCACTCCTACAATGAGCAGTTCTTC.

This chain links TRBV24-1 with TRBJ1-1; D is ambiguous. Looked up from germline, CDR1 is KGHDR and CDR2 is SFDVKD. The ends were cut back, 5 bases at V and 5 bases at J, with 11 bases in the middle. This CDR3 has 13 residues. The CDR3 spells CATSANVGTEAFF. For the CDR3, the DNA is TGTGCCACCAGTGCGAATGTGGGAACTGAAGCTTTCTTT.